Listed here are 21 T cell receptor beta chains from one sample, sequenced in a study of metastatic and nonmetastatic thyroid tumors. TCRdb re-called the PCR reads with MiXCR. The sample includes fewer than 30,000 clones, roughly 16% of them seen just once. Each patient went into thyroid surgery without having received any treatment. What was sequenced was blood. All receptors derive from a female donor with papillary thyroid cancer or a benign thyroid nodule (not recorded which). Some clones in this sample may be carry-over from other donors' samples.

As concerns this clone: This sample includes further DNA sequences coding for the same CDR3. The chain couples TRBV11-2 to TRBJ1-1; D is unclear. The CDR3 spans 13 residues. Between the trimmed V and J ends, which lost 2 bases and 1 base, there was a span of 5 bases. CDR1 and CDR2 (germline): SGHAT, FQNNGV. The CDR3 DNA follows: TGTGCCAGCAGCTTAAACTGGAACACTGAAGCTTTCTTT. Amino acid sequence: CASSLNWNTEAFF.

Notes on this clone: Just one base apart from a much larger clone, this may be a read error. This same CDR3 is encoded by further DNA sequences in the sample. V is TRBV3-1 and J is TRBJ2-3; D is ambiguous. Per the germline V gene, CDR1 is LGHDT and CDR2 is YNNKEL (reference sequence). The CDR3 is 17 residues long. The CDR3 DNA sequence: TGTGCCAGCAGCCAGGTCAGGAGAGTCAGTCATACAGATACGCAGTACTTT. This encodes CASSQVRRVSHTDTQYF.

This clone was observed at least ten times. J is TRBJ1-2 and V is TRBV24-1; possibly TRBD1 for D (5 bases). There are 18 residues in the CDR3. Germline V CDR1 and CDR2: KGHDR, SFDVKD. The ends were cut back, 0 bases at V and 2 bases at J, with 18 bases in the middle. Here the CDR3 reads CATSDLKPRGASNYGYTF. The CDR3 DNA sequence: TGTGCCACCAGTGATTTGAAACCCCGTGGGGCCTCAAACTATGGCTACACCTTC.

CDR3 protein: CASNEEAGNTIYF. CDR3 DNA sequence: TGTGCCAGCAACGAGGAAGCTGGAAACACCATATATTTT. The V and J genes are TRBV28 and TRBJ1-3; D not resolved. Trimming pared 7 bases from V and 2 bases from J, leaving 9 bases between. The CDR3 runs 13 residues. CDR1 is MDHEN, CDR2 SYDVKM, per germline.

The rearrangement links TRBV20-1 to TRBJ2-3; 12 nucleotides line up with TRBD2. CDR1 DFQATT and CDR2 SNEGSKA come from the germline V gene (reference sequence). This CDR3 spans 15 amino acids. V dropped 6 bases and J dropped 3; count of bases not matched to a gene: 7. Here the CDR3 reads CSAPRTSGVTDTQYF. The CDR3, as DNA: TGCAGTGCGCCCCGGACTAGCGGGGTGACAGATACGCAGTATTTT.

At least ten counts were recorded for this clone. The V gene is TRBV9, the J gene TRBJ1-4; the match to TRBD1 covers 7 bases. CDR3 length: 15 residues. Germline CDR1 reads SGDLS; CDR2 reads YYNGEE. Germline trimming cut 4 bases from V and 8 bases from J; bases unmatched to any gene: 11. CDR3 coding DNA: TGTGCCAGCAGCTTACGGACAGGACAAGGGGAAAAACTGTTTTTT. Translation gives CASSLRTGQGEKLFF.

This clone came up many times. The chain joins TRBV7-2 to TRBJ2-3; D ambiguous. V lost 4 bases, J lost 5 bases, and 7 bases lay in between. Germline V lookup: CDR1 SGHTA, CDR2 FQGNSA. The CDR3 runs 12 residues. CDR3: CASSSFRDTQYF. CDR3 DNA sequence: TGTGCCAGCAGCTCGTTTAGAGATACGCAGTATTTT.

The chain couples TRBV5-1 to TRBJ2-7; no firm D call. This CDR3 comprises 11 residues. Germline V CDR1 and CDR2: SGHRS, YFSETQ. The V end was cut by 6 bases, the J end by 3 bases, with 7 bases between. CDR3 loop: CASIGYYEQYF. The CDR3 coding sequence is TGCGCCAGCATCGGTTACTACGAGCAGTACTTC. The whole variable domain, filled in from reference TRBV5-1 and TRBJ2-7, reads KAGVTQTPRYLIKTRGQQVTLSCSPISGHRSVSWYQQTPGQGLQFLFEYFSETQRNKGNFPGRFSGRQFSNSRSEMNVSTLELGDSALYLCASIGYYEQYFGPGTRLTVT.

The genes are TRBV6-5 and TRBJ2-7, with TRBD2 matching over 10 bases. Germline V gene sequence: CDR1 MNHEY, CDR2 SVGAGI. V lost 2 bases to trimming and J lost 6 bases; unmatched junction nucleotides: 16. This CDR3 contains 18 residues. CDR3: CASSYRPFLAGVSVEQYF. CDR3 coding DNA: TGTGCCAGCAGTTACCGACCCTTTCTAGCGGGAGTTTCTGTCGAGCAGTACTTC.

This clone has ten or more counts. The CDR3, as DNA: TGCGCCAGCAGTAAGGGGGGAGAAGGAACCGGGGAGCTGTTTTTT. It is translated as CASSKGGEGTGELFF. The chain is built from TRBV10-1 and TRBJ2-2, with D perhaps matching TRBD1 or TRBD2 (6 bases each). The CDR3 extends over 15 amino acids. The germline gives CDR1 WNHNN, CDR2 SYGVQD (reference sequence). The V gene lost 5 bases and the J gene lost 5 bases, with 15 bases spanning the gap.

This clone was observed many times. The chain carries TRBV12-3 or TRBV12-4 and TRBJ2-3; the D is unclear. The CDR3 runs 13 residues. V was clipped by 3 bases and J by 1 base, with 5 bases between them. The CDR3, as DNA: TGTGCCAGCAGTTTGGTCGGCACAGATACGCAGTATTTT. This sequence encodes CASSLVGTDTQYF.

Remarks on this clone: A read error may be the cause here, since a much bigger clone is one base away. This rearrangement joins TRBV2 to TRBJ1-5; possible D gene TRBD1, 6 bases. This CDR3 contains 14 residues. CDR1 SNHLY and CDR2 FYNNEI come from the germline V gene. CDR3 protein: CASSETGFHHPQHF. For the CDR3, the DNA is TGTGCCAGCAGTGAAACAGGGTTCCATCATCCCCAGCATTTT.

This clone was detected a few times. The V gene is TRBV12-5, the J gene TRBJ1-4; D remains ambiguous. This CDR3 is built from 18 residues. The germline CDR1 and CDR2 sequences are LGHNT and FRNRAP. The ends were cut back, 0 bases at V and 8 bases at J, with 22 bases in the middle. The CDR3 reads CASGLVAGDDRMMEKLFF. CDR3 sequence (DNA): TGTGCTAGTGGTTTGGTAGCGGGTGATGATCGAATGATGGAAAAACTGTTTTTT.

This clone appeared a few times. A clone one base away is much larger, so this may be a read error. This chain uses TRBV27 with TRBJ2-7, with D maybe TRBD2 (5 bases). Germline CDR1 and CDR2: MNHEY and SMNVEV (reference sequence). The ends were cut back, 5 bases at V and 7 bases at J, with 18 bases in the middle. CDR3 length equals 14 residues. CDR3 coding DNA: TGTGCCAGCAGTCCGTACTCGGGGAGAATTGAGCAGTACTTC. Protein sequence: CASSPYSGRIEQYF.

This clone was observed many times. Likely a read error: the CDR3 ends without its conserved phenylalanine or tryptophan. The DNA is omitted, as the CDR3 cannot be located on it reliably, and the CDR3 follows TCRdb's listing. The CDR3 loop reads CASSLDGASLHI. The rearrangement links TRBV5-1 to TRBJ1-2; TRBD1 is the table's D call, not checked against the DNA. Germline CDR1 is SGHRS and CDR2 is YFSETQ. A total of 12 residues make up the CDR3, ends included.

Only a few counts were recorded for this clone. The chain carries TRBV5-4 and TRBJ1-1; D gene uncertain. Germline V gives CDR1 SGHNT, CDR2 YYREEE (reference sequence). The CDR3 has 12 residues. Trimming removed 0 bases from V and 8 bases from J, with 8 bases in between. The CDR3 DNA reads TGTGCCAGCAGCTTGGGACCGTTAGAAGCTTTCTTT. Its protein product is CASSLGPLEAFF.

The sample holds a few counts of this clone. A much larger clonotype is one base distant, so this may be a read error. This chain uses TRBV12-3 or TRBV12-4 with TRBJ2-1; 9 nucleotides match TRBD2. CDR3 length equals 16 residues. CDR3 amino acids: CVSSPSGGFAYNEQFF. The CDR3 region has the DNA TGTGTCAGCAGCCCCAGCGGGGGGTTCGCCTACAATGAGCAGTTCTTC.

This clone is judged medium-sized. This rearrangement joins TRBV6-2 or TRBV6-3 to TRBJ2-2; the D gene is possibly TRBD1 (5 bases). Deletions cut 4 bases from V and 0 bases from J, with 12 bases between. The CDR3 totals 16 residues. CDR1 is MNHEY, CDR2 SVGEGT, per germline. The chain's CDR3 is CASSSSTAANTGELFF. CDR3 nucleotide sequence: TGTGCCAGCAGTTCCTCGACAGCCGCGAACACCGGGGAGCTGTTTTTT.

By its share, this clone is medium-sized. The V and J genes are TRBV28 and TRBJ1-2; a possible D gene is TRBD1 (5 bases). The CDR3 extends over 13 amino acids. Germline V CDR1 and CDR2: MDHEN, SYDVKM. V gave up 6 bases and J gave up 3 bases, with 11 bases separating them. The CDR3 DNA reads as TGTGCCAGCAGAACGACAGTCGACTATGGCTACACCTTC. This translates into CASRTTVDYGYTF.

V usage is TRBV4-1 and J usage is TRBJ2-6, with D tentatively TRBD2 (6 bases). The CDR3 has 20 residues. Trimming removed 4 bases at V and 0 bases at J, with 22 bases between. CDR1 is MGHRA, CDR2 YSYEKL, per germline. The CDR3 sequence: CASSRTGVTGLCSGANVLTF. CDR3 in DNA: TGCGCCAGCAGCCGCACGGGAGTCACCGGGCTGTGCTCTGGGGCCAACGTCCTGACTTTC.

By frequency in the sample, this clone is medium-sized (0.01 to 0.1%). V is TRBV2 and J is TRBJ1-6, with TRBD1 as a possible D gene (5 bases). Germline V gene data show CDR1 as SNHLY and CDR2 as FYNNEI. This CDR3 region has 14 residues. Trimming took 3 bases from V and 7 from J, leaving 10 bases between them. The CDR3 sequence is CASSETARNSPLHF. The CDR3 region has the DNA TGTGCCAGCAGTGAGACAGCTAGGAATTCACCCCTCCACTTT.